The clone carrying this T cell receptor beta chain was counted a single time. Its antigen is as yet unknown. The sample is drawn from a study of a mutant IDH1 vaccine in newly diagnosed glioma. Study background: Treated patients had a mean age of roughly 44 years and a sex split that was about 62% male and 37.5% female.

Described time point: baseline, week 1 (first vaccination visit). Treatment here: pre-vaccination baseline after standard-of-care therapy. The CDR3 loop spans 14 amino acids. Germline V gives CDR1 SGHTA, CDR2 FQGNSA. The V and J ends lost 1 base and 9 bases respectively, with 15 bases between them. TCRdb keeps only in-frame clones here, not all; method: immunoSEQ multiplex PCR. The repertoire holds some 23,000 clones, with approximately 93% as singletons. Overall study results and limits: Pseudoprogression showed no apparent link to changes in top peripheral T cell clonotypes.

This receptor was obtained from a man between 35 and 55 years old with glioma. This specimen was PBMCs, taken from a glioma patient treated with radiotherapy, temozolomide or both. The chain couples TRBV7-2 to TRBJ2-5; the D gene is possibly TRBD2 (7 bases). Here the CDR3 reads CASSLVGEGGAQYF. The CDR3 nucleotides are TGTGCCAGCAGCTTAGTAGGGGAGGGGGGGGCCCAGTACTTC.